In its sample, the clone carrying this T cell receptor (beta chain) was seen a few times. The sample comes from a study of blood T cell repertoires in COVID-19. Study details: Samples came from the United States, Italy and Spain, spanning acute and convalescent COVID-19.

V was clipped by 1 base and J by 8 bases, with 15 bases between them. The CDR3 contains 14 residues. Germline-derived CDR1 and CDR2 are SGHRS and YFSETQ. Enrollment of patients from Seattle took place during active infection, with longitudinal follow-up. The authors' processing: Estimation of nucleated cell counts relied on the amplification of reference gene primers. The method was immunoSEQ multiplex PCR; TCRdb's version includes in-frame clones alone and lacks a portion of them. V and J calls and clone size are those listed in that table; D and trimming were worked out from the DNA. The repertoire consists of some 300,000 clones, with approximately 90% occurring once and the leading ten covering about 6%.

Sequenced input: peripheral blood. The chain is built from TRBV5-1 and TRBJ1-2, with D possibly being TRBD1 (6 bases). This TCR came from a woman in her forties or fifties with COVID-19, enrolled during active disease. As DNA, the CDR3 is TGCGCCAGCAGCTTGAGTCACAGGGCGGAGGGCTACACCTTC. Translation: CASSLSHRAEGYTF.